These 10 T cell receptor beta chains were all obtained from the same sample, sequenced in a study of CD8 T cells in ankylosing spondylitis. Regarding the study as a whole: In ankylosing spondylitis blood, a motif of eight highly homologous TCR beta variants appeared characteristic.

No antigen has been identified for these receptors. TCRdb used MiXCR to reprocess the 5' RACE reads, holding one entry per CDR3 protein. The repertoire holds more than 300,000 distinct CDR3 sequences, 6.5% to 10% seen once, with about 15% in the top ten. Sequencing was performed on blood, either unsorted or a sorted T cell fraction (not recorded which). The receptors were sampled from a male donor with ankylosing spondylitis.

This clonotype occurred a few times. The chain uses TRBV18 and TRBJ1-3; D gene uncertain. This CDR3 is built from 15 residues. Trimming cost V 3 bases and J 3 bases, with 12 bases left between them. Germline V CDR1 and CDR2: KGHSH, LQKENI. Written as DNA, the CDR3 is TGTGCCAGCTCACCGGTGGAGGTTCTTGGAAACACCATATATTTT. Residues: CASSPVEVLGNTIYF.

On this clonotype itself: The DNA is left out, because the CDR3 cannot be placed on it with certainty; the CDR3 is given as TCRdb lists it. The CDR3 loop reads CASSSSPDSTNEKLFF. The chain links TRBV9 to TRBJ1-4. CDR1 SGDLS and CDR2 YYNGEE come from the germline V gene. The CDR3 is 16 amino acids in total, end residues counted.

V is TRBV27 and J is TRBJ2-5; D gene ambiguous. Trimming stripped 5 bases from V and 2 bases from J, with 9 bases between. The CDR3 has 13 amino acids. Germline CDR1 reads MNHEY; CDR2 reads SMNVEV (reference sequence). The CDR3 is CASSVRRQETQYF. CDR3 nucleotide sequence: TGTGCCAGCAGTGTAAGACGGCAAGAGACCCAGTACTTC.

The chain combines TRBV5-1 with TRBJ1-5; no clear D. Germline loops: CDR1 SGHRS, CDR2 YFSETQ. V was shortened by 1 base and J by 3 bases, with 8 bases between the two germline ends. The CDR3 sequence is 14 residues long. CDR3 nucleotide sequence: TGCGCCAGCAGCTTGATGCCGGACAATCAGCCCCAGCATTTT. Translation gives CASSLMPDNQPQHF. The complete variable domain, with remaining parts taken from reference TRBV5-1 and TRBJ1-5, reads KAGVTQTPRYLIKTRGQQVTLSCSPISGHRSVSWYQQTPGQGLQFLFEYFSETQRNKGNFPGRFSGRQFSNSRSEMNVSTLELGDSALYLCASSLMPDNQPQHFGDGTRLSIL.

In its sample, this clonotype was seen a few times. This chain uses TRBV15 with TRBJ2-3; TRBD2 matches at 8 bases. This CDR3 contains 16 residues. From germline, CDR1 is LNHNV and CDR2 YYDKDF (reference sequence). V gave up 3 bases and J gave up 2 bases; unmatched junction bases: 7. The CDR3 nucleotides read TGTGCCACCAGCAGCGGGGCGGGAGGACACACAGATACGCAGTATTTT. Its protein product is CATSSGAGGHTDTQYF.

The chain combines TRBV29-1 with TRBJ2-1; 7 nucleotides align to TRBD1. The length of the CDR3 is 13 residues. Trimming cost V 8 bases and J 4 bases; bases outside gene matches: 8. CDR1 is SQVTM and CDR2 is ANQGSEA in the germline V gene. The CDR3 loop is CSLGDSYYNEQFF. CDR3 coding DNA: TGCAGCCTAGGGGACAGCTATTACAATGAGCAGTTCTTC.

This clonotype has only a few counts. This chain connects TRBV6-5 to TRBJ2-1; 11 nucleotides agree with TRBD2. Germline trimming cut 4 bases from V and 10 bases from J; bases unmatched to any gene: 9. CDR3 size: 15 residues. Germline CDR1 MNHEY, CDR2 SVGAGI. The CDR3 spells CASSSRTSGQSEQFF. As DNA, the CDR3 is TGTGCCAGCAGTTCGAGGACTAGCGGGCAGTCAGAGCAGTTCTTC.

This rearrangement joins TRBV20-1 to TRBJ2-7; tentatively, D is TRBD1 or TRBD2 (6 bases each). Trimming stripped 3 bases from V and 4 bases from J, with 13 bases between. Looked up from germline, CDR1 is DFQATT and CDR2 is SNEGSKA (reference sequence). The CDR3 runs to 13 residues. The CDR3 spells CSARRGVSYEQYF. In DNA, the CDR3 is TGCAGTGCTAGGAGGGGGGTTTCATACGAGCAGTACTTC.

A few counts support this clonotype. This chain connects TRBV20-1 to TRBJ2-3, with TRBD1 matching over 7 bases. The CDR3 consists of 15 residues. With V trimmed by 6 bases and J by 1 base, 10 bases remained unmatched. CDR1 is DFQATT and CDR2 is SNEGSKA in the germline V gene (reference sequence). CDR3 sequence (DNA): TGCAGTGCGGAGACCGGGACAGTAGGCACAGATACGCAGTATTTT. This encodes CSAETGTVGTDTQYF.

Ten or more counts support this clonotype. This chain uses TRBV7-2 with TRBJ1-5; 8 positions match TRBD1. The CDR3 extends over 14 amino acids. Looked up from germline, CDR1 is SGHTA and CDR2 is FQGNSA. After removal of 4 bases from V and 5 bases from J, the junction contained 4 bases not matched to a gene. The DNA for the CDR3 is TGTGCCAGCAGCTCACAGGGGGTGGATCAGCCCCAGCATTTT. It specifies CASSSQGVDQPQHF. The full variable domain, in which reference TRBV7-2 and TRBJ1-5 provide the parts outside the CDR3, is GAGVSQSPSNKVTEKGKDVELRCDPISGHTALYWYRQSLGQGLEFLIYFQGNSAPDKSGLPSDRFSAERTGGSVSTLTIQRTQQEDSAVYLCASSSQGVDQPQHFGDGTRLSIL.